This TCR beta chain is from a study of blood T cell repertoires in COVID-19. Authors' processing steps: Nucleated cell counts were estimated from reference gene primer amplification. Using immunoSEQ multiplex PCR, the repertoire was profiled, and TCRdb retains in-frame clones only, with some absent. The V and J calls and clone size were taken over from that table, and D and trimming were inferred from the DNA. The table has approximately 340,000 clones, more than 70% seen once. Germline loops: CDR1 MDHEN, CDR2 SYDVKM. Trimming left V 8 bases short and J 10 bases short, with 15 bases between. The CDR3 spans 13 residues.

V usage is TRBV28 and J usage is TRBJ1-6; D is ambiguous. This receptor was identified in a man between 25 and 39 years old with active or convalescent COVID-19. The sequencing input was peripheral blood. CDR3 nucleotide sequence: TGTGCCAGCCGAACTTTGGTGTTCTCACCCCTCCACTTT. This sequence encodes CASRTLVFSPLHF.